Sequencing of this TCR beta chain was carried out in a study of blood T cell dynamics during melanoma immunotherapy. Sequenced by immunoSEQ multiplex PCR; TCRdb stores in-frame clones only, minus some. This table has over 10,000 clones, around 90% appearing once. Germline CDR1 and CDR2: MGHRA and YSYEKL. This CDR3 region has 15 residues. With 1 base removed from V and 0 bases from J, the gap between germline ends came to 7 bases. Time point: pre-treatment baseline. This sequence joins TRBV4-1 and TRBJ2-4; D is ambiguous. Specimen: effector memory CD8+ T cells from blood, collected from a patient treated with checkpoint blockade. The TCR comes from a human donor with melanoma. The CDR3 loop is CASSQGSLAKNIQYF. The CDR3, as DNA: TGCGCCAGCAGCCAAGGGAGTTTAGCCAAAAACATTCAGTACTTC.